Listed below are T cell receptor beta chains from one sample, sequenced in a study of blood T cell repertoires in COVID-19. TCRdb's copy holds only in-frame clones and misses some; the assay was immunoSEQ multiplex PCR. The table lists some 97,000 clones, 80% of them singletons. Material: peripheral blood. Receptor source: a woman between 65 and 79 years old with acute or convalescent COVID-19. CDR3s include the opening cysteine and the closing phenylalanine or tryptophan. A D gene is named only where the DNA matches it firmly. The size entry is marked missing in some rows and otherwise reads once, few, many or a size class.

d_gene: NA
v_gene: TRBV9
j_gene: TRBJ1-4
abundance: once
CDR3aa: CASSPPSGEKLFF
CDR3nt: TGTGCCAGCAGCCCACCCAGCGGTGAAAAACTGTTTTTT

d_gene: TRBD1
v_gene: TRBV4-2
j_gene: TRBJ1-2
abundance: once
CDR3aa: CASSQATTGTGNGYTF
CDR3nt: TGTGCCAGCAGCCAAGCTACGACCGGGACAGGGAATGGCTACACCTTC

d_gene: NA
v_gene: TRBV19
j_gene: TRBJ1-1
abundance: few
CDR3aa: CASSIDITAEAFF
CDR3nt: TGTGCCAGTAGTATAGACATAACAGCTGAAGCTTTCTTT

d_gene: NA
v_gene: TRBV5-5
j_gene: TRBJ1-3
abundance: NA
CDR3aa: CASSLAAQVYSGNTIYF
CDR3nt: TGTGCCAGCAGCCTAGCGGCGCAGGTATATTCCGGAAACACCATATATTTT

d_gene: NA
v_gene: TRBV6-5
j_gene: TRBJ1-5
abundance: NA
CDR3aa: CASSPRARSNQPQHF
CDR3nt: TGTGCCAGCAGTCCGCGAGCGAGGAGCAATCAGCCCCAGCATTTT

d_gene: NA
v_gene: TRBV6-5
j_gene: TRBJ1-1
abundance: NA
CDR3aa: CASSLTENTEAFF
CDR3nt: TGTGCCAGCAGTCTGACAGAAAACACTGAAGCTTTCTTT

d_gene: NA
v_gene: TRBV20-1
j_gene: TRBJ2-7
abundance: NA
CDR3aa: CSASAGQTYEQYF
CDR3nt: TGCAGTGCTAGTGCGGGACAGACCTACGAGCAGTACTTC

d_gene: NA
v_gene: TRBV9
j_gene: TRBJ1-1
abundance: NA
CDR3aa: CASSADGEVNTEAFF
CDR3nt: TGTGCCAGCAGCGCAGACGGAGAAGTGAACACTGAAGCTTTCTTT

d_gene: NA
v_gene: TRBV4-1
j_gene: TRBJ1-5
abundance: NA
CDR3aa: CASSQGSDTKLNQPQHF
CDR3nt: TGCGCCAGCAGCCAAGGATCAGATACAAAACTAAATCAGCCCCAGCATTTT

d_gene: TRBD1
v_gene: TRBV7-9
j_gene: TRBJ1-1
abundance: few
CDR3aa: CASMRQGGLNTEAFF
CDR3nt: TGTGCCAGCATGCGGCAGGGGGGATTGAACACTGAAGCTTTCTTT

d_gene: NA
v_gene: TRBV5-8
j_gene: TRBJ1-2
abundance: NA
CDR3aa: CASSFYSAPSGYTF
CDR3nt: TGTGCCAGCAGCTTCTACTCCGCGCCTAGCGGCTACACCTTC

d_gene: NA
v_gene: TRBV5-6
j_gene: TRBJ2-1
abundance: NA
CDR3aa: CASSLVDTGGFYNEQFF
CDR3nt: TGTGCCAGCAGCTTGGTAGATACTGGGGGGTTCTACAATGAGCAGTTCTTC

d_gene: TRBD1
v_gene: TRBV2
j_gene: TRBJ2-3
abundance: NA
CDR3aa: CASSIQTGVDTQYF
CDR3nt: TGTGCCAGCAGTATTCAAACAGGGGTCGATACGCAGTATTTT

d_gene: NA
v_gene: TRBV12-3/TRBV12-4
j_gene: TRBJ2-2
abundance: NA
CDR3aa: CASCYSNTGELFF
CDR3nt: TGTGCCAGCTGTTACAGTAACACCGGGGAGCTGTTTTTT

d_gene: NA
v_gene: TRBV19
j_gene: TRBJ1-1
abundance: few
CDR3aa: CASTLSIVNTEAFF
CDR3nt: TGTGCCAGTACCCTAAGTATCGTGAACACTGAAGCTTTCTTT

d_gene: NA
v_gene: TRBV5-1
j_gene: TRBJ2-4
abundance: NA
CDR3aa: CASSLGPGDPNIQYF
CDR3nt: TGCGCCAGCAGCTTGGGCCCAGGGGACCCAAACATTCAGTACTTC

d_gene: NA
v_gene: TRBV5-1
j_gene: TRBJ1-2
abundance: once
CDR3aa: CASSLGSSANYGYTF
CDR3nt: TGCGCCAGCAGCTTGGGGTCTTCAGCGAACTATGGCTACACCTTC

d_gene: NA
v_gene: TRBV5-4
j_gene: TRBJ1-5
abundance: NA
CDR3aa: CASSTQGYNQPQHF
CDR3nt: TGTGCCAGCAGCACCCAGGGGTACAATCAGCCCCAGCATTTT

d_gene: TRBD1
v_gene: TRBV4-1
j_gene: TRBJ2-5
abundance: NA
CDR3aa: CASSRPDRGEETQYF
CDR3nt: TGCGCCAGCAGCCGCCCTGACAGGGGGGAAGAGACCCAGTACTTC

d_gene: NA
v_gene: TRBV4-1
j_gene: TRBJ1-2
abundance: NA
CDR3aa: CASSQVEGSYGYTF
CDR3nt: TGCGCCAGCAGCCAAGTGGAGGGCTCTTATGGCTACACCTTC

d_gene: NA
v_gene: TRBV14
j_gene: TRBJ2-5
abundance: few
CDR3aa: CASSQGTGRQETQYF
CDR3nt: TGTGCCAGCAGCCAAGGAACAGGACGCCAAGAGACCCAGTACTTC

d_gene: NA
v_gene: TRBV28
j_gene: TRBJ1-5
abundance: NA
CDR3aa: CASSLAGEGNQPQHF
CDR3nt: TGTGCCAGCAGTTTAGCAGGGGAAGGCAATCAGCCCCAGCATTTT

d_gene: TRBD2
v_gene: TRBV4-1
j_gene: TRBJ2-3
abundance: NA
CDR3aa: CASSQVAGEITDTQYF
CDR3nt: TGCGCCAGCAGCCAAGTAGCGGGGGAGATCACAGATACGCAGTATTTT

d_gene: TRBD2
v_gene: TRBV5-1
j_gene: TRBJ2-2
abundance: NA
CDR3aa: CASSSLAGNTGELFF
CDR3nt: TGCGCCAGCAGCTCACTAGCGGGGAACACCGGGGAGCTGTTTTTT

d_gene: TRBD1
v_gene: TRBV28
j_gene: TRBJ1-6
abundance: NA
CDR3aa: CASSLPLATGGANKNSPLHF
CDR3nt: TGTGCCAGCAGTTTACCGCTGGCCACAGGGGGCGCGAATAAAAATTCACCCCTCCACTTT

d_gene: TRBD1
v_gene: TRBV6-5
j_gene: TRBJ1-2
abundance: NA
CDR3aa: CASSYPGMDRAYGYTF
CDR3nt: TGTGCCAGCAGTTACCCGGGGATGGACAGGGCCTATGGCTACACCTTC

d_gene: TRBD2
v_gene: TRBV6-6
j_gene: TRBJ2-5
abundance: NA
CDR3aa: CASGGGETQYF
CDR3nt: TGTGCCAGCGGGGGAGGGGAGACCCAGTACTTC

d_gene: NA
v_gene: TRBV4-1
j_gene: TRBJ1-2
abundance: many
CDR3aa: CASSLGPGNTNYGYTF
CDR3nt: TGCGCCAGCAGCCTCGGGCCAGGGAACACTAACTATGGCTACACCTTC

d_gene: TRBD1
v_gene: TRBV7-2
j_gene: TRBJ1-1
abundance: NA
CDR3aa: CASSSRQGRTEAFF
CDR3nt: TGTGCCAGCAGCTCCCGACAGGGGCGGACTGAAGCTTTCTTT